This TCR beta chain was obtained from a study of human T cells and chemical hapten exposure. For the study at large: In the sensitization step, 2% DPC was placed on roughly 2 cm by roughly 2 cm of upper inner arm skin. TCR yields per sample varied mostly from small pooled library volume differences. Study-level results: The number of TCRs above 1 in 1000 frequency did not change after DPC sensitization. Relative to control repertoires, expanded TCRs gave rise to significantly more large CDR3 similarity clusters.

Sample time point: patch test 1, 2 weeks after DPC sensitization. Treatment denoted: therapeutic diphenylcyclopropenone sensitization with weekly scalp DPC. TCRdb re-derived calls from the RACE reads in MiXCR, one entry per CDR3 protein. Of 300,000 to 350,000 distinct CDR3 sequences detected, about 7% appear once; the ten largest clones hold more than 7%. A word on this clonotype: Antigen unknown.

The source of this sequence is a woman under 30 with alopecia areata. Some clones in this sample may be carry-over from other donors' samples. The sequencing here drew on whole blood, taken in connection with sensitization to the hapten diphenylcyclopropenone (DPC).

The chain's CDR3 is CASKGGESVQYF. The CDR3 region has the DNA TGTGCCAGCAAGGGGGGGGAGAGCGTCCAGTACTTC. The chain links TRBV6-6 to TRBJ2-4, with D possibly matching TRBD2 (7 bases). The CDR3 contains 12 residues. Germline values: CDR1 MNHNY, CDR2 SVGAGI (reference sequence). V was trimmed by 7 bases and J by 13 bases, leaving 17 bases between them.